One sample yielded the 19 T cell receptor beta chains listed below, sequenced in a study of response to subunit inactivated influenza vaccine. TCRdb re-analysed the RT-PCR reads in MiXCR, keeping a single row per CDR3 protein. The sample shows roughly 160,000 distinct CDR3 sequences, about a tenth of them seen only once. Sequencing used non-naive T cells sorted from PBMCs, obtained 40 to 50 days after vaccination. The receptors were sampled from a man aged 50-59 years who received an inactivated influenza vaccine.

This clonotype was counted many times. This rearrangement joins TRBV7-9 to TRBJ2-1; 9 nucleotides line up with TRBD2. With 9 bases clipped from V and 4 bases from J, the junction kept 4 bases outside the gene matches. Germline V gene lookup returns CDR1 SEHNR and CDR2 FQNEAQ (reference sequence). The length of the CDR3 is 13 residues. The CDR3 bases are TGTGCCAGTGGCGGGGGGGGGTACAATGAGCAGTTCTTC. Protein sequence: CASGGGGYNEQFF. Complete variable domain (other parts from reference TRBV7-9 and TRBJ2-1): DTGVSQNPRHKITKRGQNVTFRCDPISEHNRLYWYRQTLGQGPEFLTYFQNEAQLEKSRLLSDRFSAERPKGSFSTLEIQRTEQGDSAMYLCASGGGGYNEQFFGPGTRLTVL.

The chain links TRBV10-3 to TRBJ2-7; 11 nucleotides agree with TRBD1. The V and J ends lost 10 bases and 11 bases, in that order; junction bases with no gene match: 13. Germline values: CDR1 ENHRY, CDR2 SYGVKD. This CDR3 comprises 13 residues. For the CDR3, the DNA is TGTGCCACAGGACAGGGGGCGCCGGAGTTGGAGTACTTC. Protein sequence: CATGQGAPELEYF.

The chain is built from TRBV28 and TRBJ2-7, with D perhaps matching TRBD1 (6 bases). The CDR3 consists of 12 residues. The V gene's germline CDR1 is MDHEN and CDR2 SYDVKM. The V end lost 3 bases, the J end lost 9 bases, and 12 bases lay between the germline ends. CDR3 DNA sequence: TGTGCCAGCAGTTTGGACAGAGGTAGGCAGTACTTC. Translated: CASSLDRGRQYF.

The chain joins TRBV6-1 to TRBJ1-1, with no clear D. Germline-derived CDR1 and CDR2 are MNHNS and SASEGT. V was trimmed by 4 bases and J by 2 bases, leaving 8 bases between them. The CDR3 covers 13 residues. As DNA, the CDR3 is TGTGCCAGCAGTGGCCTTTTAAACACTGAAGCTTTCTTT. Its translation: CASSGLLNTEAFF.

The CDR3, as DNA: TGTGCCAGCTCACTACAACCGGGACTAGCGGGAGCGAGAAACATTCAGTACTTC. Its translation: CASSLQPGLAGARNIQYF. The chain joins TRBV18 to TRBJ2-4, with TRBD2 matching 14 bases. Germline V lookup: CDR1 KGHSH, CDR2 LQKENI. Trimming at V came to 4 bases and at J to 6 bases, leaving 11 bases not matched to a gene. The CDR3 spans 18 residues.

In its sample, this clonotype was seen a few times. This chain joins TRBV6-2 or TRBV6-3 and TRBJ1-2; 7 bases are a match to TRBD1. CDR1 is MNHEY and CDR2 is SVGEGT in the germline V gene. This CDR3 spans 13 amino acids. With 6 bases clipped from V and 4 bases from J, the junction kept 5 bases outside the gene matches. Here the CDR3 DNA reads TGTGCCAGCAGCCCGGGACAGATCTATGGCTACACCTTC. As protein: CASSPGQIYGYTF.

This clonotype appeared a few times. The rearrangement uses TRBV29-1 and TRBJ2-7, with 7 bases aligning to TRBD1. V shed 5 bases, J shed 3 bases, and the junction held 7 bases outside the gene matches. CDR1 and CDR2 from the germline V gene are SQVTM and ANQGSEA. CDR3 size: 13 residues. This CDR3 is CSVSRDSGYEQYF. DNA of the CDR3: TGCAGCGTTTCCCGGGACAGTGGCTACGAGCAGTACTTC.

This clonotype came up a few times. The rearrangement joins TRBV7-2 to TRBJ2-1; D unresolved. V gave up 2 bases and J gave up 8 bases, with 10 bases separating them. CDR1 SGHTA and CDR2 FQGNSA come from the germline V gene. The CDR3 totals 13 residues. The DNA for the CDR3 is TGTGCCAGCAGCTTAACCGTTTTAGATGAGCAGTTCTTC. This sequence encodes CASSLTVLDEQFF. The whole variable domain, filled in from reference TRBV7-2 and TRBJ2-1, reads GAGVSQSPSNKVTEKGKDVELRCDPISGHTALYWYRQSLGQGLEFLIYFQGNSAPDKSGLPSDRFSAERTGGSVSTLTIQRTQQEDSAVYLCASSLTVLDEQFFGPGTRLTVL.

This clonotype turned up a few times. V and J are TRBV5-5 and TRBJ2-7; D is possibly TRBD2 (5 bases). Germline V gives CDR1 SGHKS, CDR2 YYEKEE (reference sequence). The CDR3 contains 14 residues. Trimming took off 0 bases at V and 2 bases at J, with 9 bases between the two ends. The CDR3 spells CASSLGGQAYEQYF. In DNA form, the CDR3 reads TGTGCCAGCAGCTTGGGCGGGCAGGCCTACGAGCAGTACTTC.

The table lists this clonotype with a few counts. The rearrangement uses TRBV6-2 or TRBV6-3 and TRBJ1-1, with D unresolved. CDR1 is MNHEY and CDR2 is SVGEGT in the germline V gene. Trimming left V 6 bases short and J 4 bases short, with 15 bases between. The CDR3 totals 14 residues. In DNA form, the CDR3 reads TGTGCCAGCAGCTCCCTACCGGCGGGCACTGAAGCTTTCTTT. Translated: CASSSLPAGTEAFF.

This clonotype was seen a handful of times. CDR3 nucleotides: TGTGCCAGCAGTACACAGGGTTCGGGTGGCTACACCTTC. Translation gives CASSTQGSGGYTF. V and J are TRBV6-1 and TRBJ1-2, with a possible D match to TRBD1 (6 bases). Germline V lookup: CDR1 MNHNS, CDR2 SASEGT. This CDR3 is 13 amino acids long. With 5 bases removed from V and 7 bases from J, the gap between germline ends came to 14 bases.

The rearrangement links TRBV11-3 to TRBJ2-7; either TRBD1 or TRBD2 may supply D (5 bases each). V was trimmed by 2 bases and J by 4 bases, leaving 15 bases between them. The length of the CDR3 is 15 residues. The germline V gene encodes CDR1 SGHNT and CDR2 YENEEA. CDR3 protein: CASSLYGTAKYEQYF. The CDR3 region has the DNA TGTGCCAGCAGCTTATACGGGACGGCAAAGTACGAGCAGTACTTC.

This clonotype was found a few times. V gene TRBV20-1 combines with J gene TRBJ1-5, with D possibly TRBD1 on 6 matching bases. Trimming removed 5 bases from V and 4 bases from J, with 18 bases in between. Germline CDR1 DFQATT, CDR2 SNEGSKA (reference sequence). This CDR3 is 15 amino acids long. The CDR3, as DNA: TGCAGTGCTCACCCCCAAGGACAGATGAATCAGCCCCAGCATTTT. The encoded protein is CSAHPQGQMNQPQHF.

This chain joins TRBV2 and TRBJ2-6; D is uncertain. CDR1 and CDR2 from the germline V gene are SNHLY and FYNNEI. V dropped 2 bases and J dropped 0 bases, with 5 bases sitting between them. The CDR3 loop spans 15 amino acids. This CDR3 reads CASSERSSGANVLTF. The CDR3 DNA sequence: TGTGCCAGCAGTGAACGGAGCTCTGGGGCCAACGTCCTGACTTTC.

This clonotype was seen many times. In DNA form, the CDR3 reads TGTGCCAGCAGCCCCGGACAGGGACCCTACGAGCAGTACTTC. It encodes CASSPGQGPYEQYF. The chain combines TRBV7-9 with TRBJ2-7, with TRBD1 matching 8 bases. CDR3 length equals 14 residues. J was trimmed by 2 bases and V by 5 bases; bases with no gene match: 5. Germline V CDR1 and CDR2: SEHNR, FQNEAQ (reference sequence).

This clonotype was counted between two and nine times. The V call is TRBV10-2, the J call TRBJ1-5; TRBD1 is a possible D gene (6 bases). V was cut by 0 bases and J by 3 bases, with 12 bases left in between. Germline lookup yields CDR1 WSHSY and CDR2 SAAADI. The CDR3 has 16 residues. Here the CDR3 reads CASSESGYRANQPQHF. CDR3 nucleotides: TGCGCCAGCAGTGAGTCTGGGTACAGGGCCAATCAGCCCCAGCATTTT.

This chain connects TRBV5-6 to TRBJ2-2; D uncertain. V lost 4 bases and J 1 base, leaving 11 bases between the germline ends. The germline CDR1 and CDR2 sequences are SGHDT and YYEEEE. The CDR3 consists of 15 residues. Here the CDR3 reads CASSLPFGNTGELFF. CDR3 coding DNA: TGTGCCAGCAGCCTCCCTTTCGGGAACACCGGGGAGCTGTTTTTT.

At least ten counts were recorded for this clonotype. The chain combines TRBV12-3 or TRBV12-4 with TRBJ2-4, with a possible D match to TRBD1 (5 bases). The CDR3 is made up of 15 amino acids. Trimming stripped 4 bases from V and 7 bases from J, with 17 bases between. The DNA for the CDR3 is TGTGCCAGCAGTTCAATGACAGATTTCCGTAACATTCAGTACTTC. It specifies CASSSMTDFRNIQYF.

This clonotype came up a few times. This chain links TRBV3-1 with TRBJ2-7, with D unresolved. In germline, CDR1 is LGHDT, CDR2 YNNKEL (reference sequence). The CDR3 covers 14 residues. V lost 1 base and J lost 1, with 8 bases in between. CDR3 sequence: CASSQGRRSYEQYF. CDR3 in DNA: TGTGCCAGCAGCCAAGGCCGGAGATCCTACGAGCAGTACTTC.